This TCR beta chain originates from a study of blood T cell repertoires in COVID-19. At the level of the study: Donors in the United States, Italy and Spain gave samples during acute or convalescent COVID-19. Nucleic acid was either cDNA or gDNA, and it came from T cells, B-cell-depleted T cells, or PBMCs.

Germline CDR1 is LNHDA and CDR2 is SQIVND (reference sequence). The length of the CDR3 is 15 residues. V was trimmed by 7 bases and J by 4 bases, leaving 17 bases between them. The authors' processing: It was from reference gene primer amplification that nucleated cell counts were estimated. The protocol was immunoSEQ multiplex PCR, while the TCRdb copy is restricted to in-frame clones and leaves out a portion. Clone size and the V and J calls come from that table; the DNA yielded D and trimming. The table records under 300,000 clones, 89% of them present only once. V is TRBV19 and J is TRBJ1-3, with D possibly matching TRBD1 (6 bases). The sample comprised peripheral blood. The receptor was derived from a woman between 35 and 50 years old who had recovered from COVID-19. The DNA for the CDR3 is TGTGCCAGTATCGACGGACAGCCGACCGGAAACACCATATATTTT. As protein: CASIDGQPTGNTIYF.